Detailed here is one T cell receptor (beta chain). The data belong to a study of T cell changes during pregnancy in multiple sclerosis. The method was immunoSEQ multiplex PCR; TCRdb's version includes in-frame clones alone and lacks a portion of them. In the table there are tens of thousands of clones, 80% to 95% of which are singletons. CDR1 SGHAT and CDR2 FQNNGV come from the germline V gene. This CDR3 is built from 17 residues. The V segment lost 5 bases and the J segment 4 bases; nucleotides outside the gene matches: 11. The chain carries TRBV11-2 and TRBJ1-6; 7 bases match TRBD1. The sequencing used peripheral blood, collected in the first trimester of pregnancy. The sequence came from a female donor with multiple sclerosis, enrolled in a pregnancy study. CDR3 in amino acids: CASSETGTASYNSPLHF. Here the CDR3 DNA reads TGTGCCAGCAGCGAGACCGGGACAGCTTCTTATAATTCACCCCTCCACTTT.